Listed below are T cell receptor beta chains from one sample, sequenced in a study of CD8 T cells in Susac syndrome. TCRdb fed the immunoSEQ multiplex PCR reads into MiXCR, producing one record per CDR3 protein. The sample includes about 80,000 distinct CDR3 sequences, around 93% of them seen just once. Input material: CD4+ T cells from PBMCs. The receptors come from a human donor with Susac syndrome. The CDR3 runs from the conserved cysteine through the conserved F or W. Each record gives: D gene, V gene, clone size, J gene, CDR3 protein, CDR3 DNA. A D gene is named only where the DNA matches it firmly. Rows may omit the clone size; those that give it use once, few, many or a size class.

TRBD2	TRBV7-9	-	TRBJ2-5	CANSQTSGRRETQYF	TGTGCCAACAGCCAGACTAGCGGGAGACGGGAGACCCAGTACTTC
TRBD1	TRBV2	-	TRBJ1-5	CASSPGQRNSNQPQHF	TGTGCCAGTTCACCGGGACAGAGAAATAGCAATCAGCCCCAGCATTTT
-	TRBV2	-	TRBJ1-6	CASSEKDVVSPLHF	TGTGCCAGCAGTGAAAAGGATGTCGTTTCACCCCTCCACTTT
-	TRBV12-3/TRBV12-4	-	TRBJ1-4	CASTIFGGKLFF	TGTGCCAGCACCATATTCGGGGGAAAACTGTTTTTT
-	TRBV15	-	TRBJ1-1	CATSRDLGHTEAFF	TGTGCCACCAGCAGAGATCTTGGTCACACTGAAGCTTTCTTT
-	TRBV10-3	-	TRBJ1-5	CAISPDRQPQHF	TGTGCCATCAGCCCAGACCGTCAGCCCCAGCATTTT
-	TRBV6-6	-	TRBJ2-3	CASNVRRLSTDTQYF	TGTGCCAGTAACGTTCGACGCCTTAGCACAGATACGCAGTATTTT
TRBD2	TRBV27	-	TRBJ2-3	CASSLYSLTSGGKDTQYF	TGTGCCAGCAGTTTATACTCCTTGACTAGCGGGGGAAAAGATACGCAGTATTTT
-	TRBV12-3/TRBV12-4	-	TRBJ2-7	CASSFGIHYEQYF	TGTGCCAGCAGTTTCGGCATCCACTACGAGCAGTACTTC
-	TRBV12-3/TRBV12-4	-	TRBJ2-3	CASSFGRAAMGVQYF	TGTGCCAGCAGTTTCGGCAGGGCAGCGATGGGGGTGCAGTATTTT
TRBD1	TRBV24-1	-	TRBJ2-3	CATSESGTGNTDTQYF	TGTGCCACAAGTGAATCAGGGACAGGGAACACAGATACGCAGTATTTT
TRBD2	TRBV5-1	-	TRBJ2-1	CASSAGGRLNEQFF	TGCGCCAGCAGCGCGGGAGGAAGGCTCAATGAGCAGTTCTTC
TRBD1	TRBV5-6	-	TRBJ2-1	CASSLASRPGQGRNEQFF	TGTGCCAGCAGCTTGGCATCCCGTCCGGGACAGGGGAGGAATGAGCAGTTCTTC
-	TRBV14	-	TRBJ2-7	CASSQDLVSYEQYF	TGTGCCAGCAGCCAAGATCTTGTGTCCTACGAGCAGTACTTC
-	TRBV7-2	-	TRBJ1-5	CASSARDFQPQHF	TGTGCCAGCAGCGCCCGGGACTTCCAGCCCCAGCATTTT
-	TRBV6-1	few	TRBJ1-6	CASSSQLVDLHF	TGTGCCAGCAGTTCCCAATTAGTAGACCTCCACTTT
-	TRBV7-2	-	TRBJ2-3	CASSLARVGDTQYF	TGTGCCAGCAGCTTAGCCCGGGTGGGGGATACGCAGTATTTT
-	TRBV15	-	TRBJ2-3	CATSRGAAGRWYGTDTQYF	TGTGCCACCAGCAGAGGGGCGGCAGGCCGGTGGTATGGCACAGATACGCAGTATTTT
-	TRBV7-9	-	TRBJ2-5	CASSQQSGTAKETQYF	TGTGCCAGCAGCCAACAAAGCGGGACAGCTAAAGAGACCCAGTACTTC
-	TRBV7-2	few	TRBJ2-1	CASSLGLSGDEQFF	TGTGCCAGCAGCTTAGGACTTAGCGGCGATGAGCAGTTCTTC
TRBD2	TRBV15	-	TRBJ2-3	CATSRTGTSFSDTQYF	TGTGCCACCAGCAGAACCGGGACTAGCTTTTCAGATACGCAGTATTTT
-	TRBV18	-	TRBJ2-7	CASSASSSYEQYF	TGTGCCAGCTCAGCTTCCTCTTCCTACGAGCAGTACTTC
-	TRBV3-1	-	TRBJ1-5	CASSQVGGINQPQHF	TGTGCCAGCAGCCAGGTGGGAGGGATCAATCAGCCCCAGCATTTT
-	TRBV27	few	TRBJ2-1	CASSLSDNEQFF	TGTGCCAGCAGTTTGTCGGATAATGAGCAGTTCTTC
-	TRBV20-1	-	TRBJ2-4	CSARNRLSGGLQYF	TGCAGTGCTAGAAACCGACTAAGTGGGGGCCTTCAGTACTTC
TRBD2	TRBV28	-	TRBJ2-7	CASRPTQGTSGSHPYEQYF	TGTGCCAGCAGACCGACCCAGGGGACTAGCGGGAGTCACCCCTACGAGCAGTACTTC
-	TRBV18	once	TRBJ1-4	CASSPLGQGLTNEKLFF	TGTGCCAGCTCACCACTGGGCCAGGGTCTTACTAATGAAAAACTGTTTTTT
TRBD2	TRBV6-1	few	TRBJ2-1	CASSDPSGRAYNEQFF	TGTGCCAGCAGTGACCCCAGCGGGAGGGCCTACAATGAGCAGTTCTTC
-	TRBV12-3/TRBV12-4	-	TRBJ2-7	CASNGGLAYEQYF	TGTGCCAGCAATGGGGGGCTAGCCTACGAGCAGTACTTC
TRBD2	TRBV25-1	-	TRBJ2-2	CASRGDGNTGELFF	TGTGCCAGCCGGGGGGACGGAAACACCGGGGAGCTGTTTTTT
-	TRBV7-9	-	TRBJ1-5	CASSLGSGALNQPQHF	TGTGCCAGCAGCTTAGGGTCAGGGGCGTTGAATCAGCCCCAGCATTTT
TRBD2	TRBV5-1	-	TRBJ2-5	CASSLSQRGTPGETQYF	TGCGCCAGCAGCTTGTCTCAGCGGGGGACCCCGGGGGAGACCCAGTACTTC
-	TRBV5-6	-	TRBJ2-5	CARSPPLGETQYF	TGTGCCCGCTCCCCTCCTTTGGGGGAGACCCAGTACTTC
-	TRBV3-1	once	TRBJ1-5	CASSQDRASNQPQHF	TGTGCCAGCAGCCAAGATCGGGCGAGCAATCAGCCCCAGCATTTT
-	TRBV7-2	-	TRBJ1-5	CASSLDGRSQHF	TGTGCCAGCAGCTTAGATGGTCGGTCCCAGCATTTT
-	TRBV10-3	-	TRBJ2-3	CAISESERDTDTQYF	TGTGCCATCAGTGAGAGTGAGAGAGACACAGATACGCAGTATTTT
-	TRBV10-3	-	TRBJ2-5	CAISGGGPQGTQYF	TGTGCCATCAGCGGGGGAGGTCCTCAGGGGACCCAGTACTTC
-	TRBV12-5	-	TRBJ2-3	CASGLVRSDTQYF	TGTGCTAGTGGTTTGGTACGTTCGGATACGCAGTATTTT
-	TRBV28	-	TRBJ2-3	CASSPLGRGDLGGYTQYF	TGTGCCAGCAGTCCCCTTGGTAGGGGCGACCTTGGGGGTTATACGCAGTATTTT
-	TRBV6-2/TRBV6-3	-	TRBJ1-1	CASIGNTEAFF	TGTGCCAGCATAGGAAACACTGAAGCTTTCTTT
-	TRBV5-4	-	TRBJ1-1	CASSLYKNTEAFF	TGTGCCAGCAGCCTGTATAAGAACACTGAAGCTTTCTTT
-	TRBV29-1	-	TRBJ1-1	CSVLLMGALTEAFF	TGCAGCGTCCTCCTGATGGGGGCTCTGACTGAAGCTTTCTTT
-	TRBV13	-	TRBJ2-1	CASSSRTTSTEQFF	TGTGCCAGCAGCTCCAGGACTACTAGTACTGAGCAGTTCTTC